A selection of T cell receptor beta chains follows, all from one sample in a study of a mutant IDH1 vaccine in newly diagnosed glioma. TCRdb's table, derived via immunoSEQ multiplex PCR, lists solely in-frame clones and lacks some. The sample lists 40,000 or so clones; about four fifths were seen once. Their target antigens are unknown. The material sequenced was PBMCs, taken from a glioma patient whose treatment included an IDH1 peptide vaccine. Receptor source: a man aged 35-49 years with glioma. Both conserved end residues are part of each CDR3. D genes are given only for firm matches. Expanded clones get a size class; other rows say once, few or many, or leave the size out.

clone size | D gene | J gene | V gene | CDR3 DNA | CDR3 protein
- | - | TRBJ1-3 | TRBV5-1 | TGCGCCAGCAGCTTGGGAGACAGAACTGGAAACACCATATATTTT | CASSLGDRTGNTIYF
- | - | TRBJ2-7 | TRBV29-1 | TGCAGCGTTGGCCCCGGCGGTTACGAGCAGTACTTC | CSVGPGGYEQYF
- | TRBD1 | TRBJ2-7 | TRBV2 | TGTGCCAGCAGTGGACAGGGGGCTGGCGAGCAGTACTTC | CASSGQGAGEQYF
- | - | TRBJ1-6 | TRBV5-1 | TGCGCCAGCAGCTTGGTAGGGTCGCAGAATTCACCCCTCCACTTT | CASSLVGSQNSPLHF
- | - | TRBJ1-2 | TRBV6-5 | TGTGCCAGCAGTTACTCGCCCAGGCGCCTCCCCTATGGCTACACCTTC | CASSYSPRRLPYGYTF
once | - | TRBJ2-7 | TRBV6-5 | TGTGCCAGCAGTTACTCGGGCGGGTCCTACGAGCAGTACTTC | CASSYSGGSYEQYF
- | - | TRBJ1-3 | TRBV7-3 | TGTGCCAGCAGCTTCAAGGGAGGAAACACCATATATTTT | CASSFKGGNTIYF
- | - | TRBJ2-7 | TRBV29-1 | TGCAGCGTTGTCTGGGGTGGCGAGCAGTACTTC | CSVVWGGEQYF
- | - | TRBJ1-6 | TRBV5-1 | TGCGCCAGCAGCTTGGCGGGATCCGGAAGCTCCTATAATTCACCCCTCCACTTT | CASSLAGSGSSYNSPLHF
- | TRBD1 | TRBJ2-2 | TRBV27 | TGTGCCAGCAATCCGGGACAGGGTATCGGGGAGCTGTTTTTT | CASNPGQGIGELFF
- | - | TRBJ2-7 | TRBV6-9 | TGTGCCAGCCGCGGGGACACCGAGTACGAGCAGTACTTC | CASRGDTEYEQYF
- | - | TRBJ1-2 | TRBV5-1 | TGCGCCAGCAGCTTGGACGGGGCCCCCTATGGCTACACCTTC | CASSLDGAPYGYTF
- | TRBD2 | TRBJ2-3 | TRBV6-6 | TGTGCCAGCACAGGACTAGCGGGACGGATCACAGATACGCAGTATTTT | CASTGLAGRITDTQYF
- | - | TRBJ1-2 | TRBV5-1 | TGCGCCAGCAGCTTCGGGGGTTCCTATGGCTACACCTTC | CASSFGGSYGYTF